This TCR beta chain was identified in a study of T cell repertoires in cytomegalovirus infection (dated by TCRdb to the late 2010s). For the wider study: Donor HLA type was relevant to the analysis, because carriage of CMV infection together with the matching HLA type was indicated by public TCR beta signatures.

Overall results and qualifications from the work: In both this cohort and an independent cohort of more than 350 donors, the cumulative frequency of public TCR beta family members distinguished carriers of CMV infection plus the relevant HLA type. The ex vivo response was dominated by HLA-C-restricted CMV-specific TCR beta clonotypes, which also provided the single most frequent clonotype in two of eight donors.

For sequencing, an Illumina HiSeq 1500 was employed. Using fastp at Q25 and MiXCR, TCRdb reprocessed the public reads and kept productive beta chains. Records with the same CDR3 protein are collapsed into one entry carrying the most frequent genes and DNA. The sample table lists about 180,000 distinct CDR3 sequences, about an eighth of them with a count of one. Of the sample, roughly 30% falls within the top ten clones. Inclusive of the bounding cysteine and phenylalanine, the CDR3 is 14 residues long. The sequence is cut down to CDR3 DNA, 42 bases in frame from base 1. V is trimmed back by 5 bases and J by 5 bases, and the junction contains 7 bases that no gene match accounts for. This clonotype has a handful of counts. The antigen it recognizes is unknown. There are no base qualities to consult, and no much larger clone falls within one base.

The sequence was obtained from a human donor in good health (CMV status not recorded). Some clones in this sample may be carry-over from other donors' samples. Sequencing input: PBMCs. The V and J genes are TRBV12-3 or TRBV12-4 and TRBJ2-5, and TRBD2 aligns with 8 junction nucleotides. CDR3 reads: CASSPGLASETQYF. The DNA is TGTGCCAGCAGTCCTGGACTAGCTAGTGAGACCCAGTACTTC.